The 3 T cell receptor beta chains below all came from one sample that was sequenced in a study of blood T cell repertoires in COVID-19. Profiling relied on immunoSEQ multiplex PCR, and the TCRdb table lists in-frame clones only, not all of them. The table lists about 140,000 clones, 85% to 90% of them singletons. The specimen was peripheral blood. Receptors originate from an older woman with acute or convalescent COVID-19.

Turning to this clone: The sample holds other DNA sequences that translate to the same CDR3. The chain couples TRBV7-9 to TRBJ2-7; D is uncertain. CDR1 and CDR2 from the germline V gene are SEHNR and FQNEAQ (reference sequence). V was shortened by 3 bases and J by 6 bases, with 12 bases between the two germline ends. This CDR3 has 13 residues. Written as DNA, the CDR3 is TGTGCCAGCAGCTTGGCCTCCCGTGGCGAGCAGTACTTC. Translating it yields CASSLASRGEQYF.

This rearrangement joins TRBV19 to TRBJ2-7, with D unclear. The CDR3 runs 14 residues. Trimming took 5 bases from V and 0 from J, leaving 11 bases between them. Germline CDR1 LNHDA, CDR2 SQIVND (reference sequence). DNA of the CDR3: TGTGCCAGTAGTCCTCAGTCAGACTCCTACGAGCAGTACTTC. Residues: CASSPQSDSYEQYF.

V and J are TRBV4-1 and TRBJ2-3, with 8 bases fitting TRBD1. Germline CDR1 is MGHRA and CDR2 is YSYEKL. J lost 3 bases, V lost 5 bases, and 4 bases had no gene match. The length of the CDR3 is 14 residues. The CDR3 loop is CASSYRQGTDTQYF. The CDR3 region has the DNA TGCGCCAGCAGCTATAGACAGGGGACAGATACGCAGTATTTT.